This T cell receptor (beta chain) was found in a study of T cell repertoires in cytomegalovirus infection. Study as a whole: Well-studied HLA-B-restricted CMV epitopes were used in the study alongside recently identified HLA-C-restricted ones. CMV infection together with matching HLA type was indicated by public TCR beta signatures. General study results and limits: Adding up the frequency of public TCR beta families identified people who carried CMV plus the relevant HLA.

This clonotype appeared many times. No antigen is known for it. TCRdb passed the reads through MiXCR, listing each CDR3 protein once. The sample comprises 700,000 to 900,000 distinct CDR3 sequences, approximately 32% of which are singletons, and over 10% rests with the top ten. CDR3 length: 19 amino acids. Germline V lookup: CDR1 SEHNR, CDR2 FQNEAQ (reference sequence). V lost 0 bases and J 2 bases, leaving 19 bases between the germline ends. This rearrangement joins TRBV7-9 to TRBJ2-2, with D possibly matching TRBD2 (6 bases). This receptor was taken from a human donor in good health (CMV status not recorded). Some clones in this sample may be carry-over from other donors' samples. Source: cultured CD8+ T cells from PBMCs, taken from culture after CMV antigen stimulation. In DNA form, the CDR3 reads TGTGCCAGCAGCTTAGCGCTCGGACATACCGGGGGAAACACCGGGGAGCTGTTTTTT. It translates to CASSLALGHTGGNTGELFF.